The sequence of this TCR beta chain was determined in a study of shared clonotypes between healthy human individuals. Libraries were prepared by immunoSEQ multiplex PCR; TCRdb keeps only in-frame clonotypes and omits some of them. The profile covers 300,000 to 400,000 clones, with more than 60% appearing a single time and under 11% taken by the ten largest. This clone turned up a few times. Its antigen remains unknown. In the same sample, other DNA sequences code for this CDR3. The germline gives CDR1 SGHRS, CDR2 YFSETQ. The V end was cut by 4 bases, the J end by 6 bases, with 19 bases between. The CDR3 covers 15 residues. The study, taken as a whole, reports: Enrolling few donors narrowed the genetic and exposure-history diversity that was represented.

Sequenced material: memory CD4+ T cells sorted from blood. Subset described: CD45RA-negative fraction. The sequence came from a man aged 30 to 45 in good health. The chain is built from TRBV5-1 and TRBJ1-2; a possible D gene is TRBD1 (6 bases). CDR3 in DNA: TGCGCCAGCAGCAACTTACAGGGATTGGTCCATGGCTACACCTTC. Residues: CASSNLQGLVHGYTF.